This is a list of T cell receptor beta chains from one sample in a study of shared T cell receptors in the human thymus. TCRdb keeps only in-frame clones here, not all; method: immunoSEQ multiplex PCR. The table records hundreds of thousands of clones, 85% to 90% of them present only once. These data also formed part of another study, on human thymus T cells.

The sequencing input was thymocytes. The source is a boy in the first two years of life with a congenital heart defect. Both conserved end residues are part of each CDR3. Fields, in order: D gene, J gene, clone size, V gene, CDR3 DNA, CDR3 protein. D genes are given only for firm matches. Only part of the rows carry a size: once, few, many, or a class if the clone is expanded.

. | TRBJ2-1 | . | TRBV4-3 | TGCGCCAGCAGCCAAGATGGCCCCAACCCACCCTACAATGAGCAGTTCTTC | CASSQDGPNPPYNEQFF
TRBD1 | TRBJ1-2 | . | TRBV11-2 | TGTGCCAGCAGCGCCCCTCGGACAGGGGGTAGCTATGGCTACACCTTC | CASSAPRTGGSYGYTF
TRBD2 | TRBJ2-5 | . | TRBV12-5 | TGTGCTAGTGGTTTGGAAACGCTAGCGGCACAAGAGACCCAGTACTTC | CASGLETLAAQETQYF
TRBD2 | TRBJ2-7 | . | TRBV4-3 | TGCGCCAGCAGCCAAGGGGTGGCGGGAGGGCCCCACGAGCAGTACTTC | CASSQGVAGGPHEQYF
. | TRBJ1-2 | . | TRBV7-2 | TGTGCCAGCAGCTTAGGGAGGGTCGACTATGGCTACACCTTC | CASSLGRVDYGYTF
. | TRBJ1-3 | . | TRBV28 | TGTGCCAGCAGTGCTACAGACAGTCACTCTGGAAACACCATATATTTT | CASSATDSHSGNTIYF
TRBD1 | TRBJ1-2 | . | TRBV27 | TGTGCCAGCAGAGACAGGGGGTCTAACTATGGCTACACCTTC | CASRDRGSNYGYTF
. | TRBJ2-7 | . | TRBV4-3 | TGCGCCAGCAGCCAAGAGGGGACTCGCTCCTACGAGCAGTACTTC | CASSQEGTRSYEQYF
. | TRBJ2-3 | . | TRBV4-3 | TGCGCCAGCAGCCGCGGGGCGGGATCTGGCTCAGATACGCAGTATTTT | CASSRGAGSGSDTQYF
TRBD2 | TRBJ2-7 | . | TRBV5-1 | TGCGCCAGCATGAGCGGGAGCGGCGAGCAGTACTTC | CASMSGSGEQYF
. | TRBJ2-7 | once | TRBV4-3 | TGCGCCAGCAGCCAAGACAGGGGAGGGCCCCACGAGCAGTACTTC | CASSQDRGGPHEQYF
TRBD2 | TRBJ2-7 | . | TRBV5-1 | TGCGCCAGCAGCTTATTTCGGGGGGAGGCTTCCTACGAGCAGTACTTC | CASSLFRGEASYEQYF
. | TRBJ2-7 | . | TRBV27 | TGTGCCAGCAGTCCCTCGACAGTTACCTACGAGCAGTACTTC | CASSPSTVTYEQYF
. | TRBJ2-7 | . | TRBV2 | TGTGCCAGCAGTGGACCAGTACAGGCCGAGCAGTACTTC | CASSGPVQAEQYF
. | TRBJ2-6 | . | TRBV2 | TGTGCCAGCAGTGGGGAAAAGGGGTCCGGGGCCAACGTCCTGACTTTC | CASSGEKGSGANVLTF
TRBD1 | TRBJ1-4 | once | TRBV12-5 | TGTGCTAGTGGTTTGGGCCTTCGGGACAGGGCCCCCGAAAAACTGTTTTTT | CASGLGLRDRAPEKLFF
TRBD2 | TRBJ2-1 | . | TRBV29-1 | TGCAGCGGAACCGGGACTAGCGTTCGGGTCGCCAACAATGAGCAGTTCTTC | CSGTGTSVRVANNEQFF
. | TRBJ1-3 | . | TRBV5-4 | TGTGCCAGCAGCTTGGGGGGAACCGGGAGCCGCGAGGGAAACACCATATATTTT | CASSLGGTGSREGNTIYF
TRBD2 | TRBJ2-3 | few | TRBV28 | TGTGCCAGCACACCCCGGACTAGCCGAATAGTAGATACGCAGTATTTT | CASTPRTSRIVDTQYF
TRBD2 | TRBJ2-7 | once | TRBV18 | TGTGCCAGCTCGCCGAAAGAGCGGGAGGTTTACGAGCAGTACTTC | CASSPKEREVYEQYF
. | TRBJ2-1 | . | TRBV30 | TGTGCCTGGGCCCTGGCTGGGCTTTTTTCCTACAATGAGCAGTTCTTC | CAWALAGLFSYNEQFF
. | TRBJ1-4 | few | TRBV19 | TGTGCCAGTAGTCCACGTCTAGCAGGAAACAATGAAAAACTGTTTTTT | CASSPRLAGNNEKLFF
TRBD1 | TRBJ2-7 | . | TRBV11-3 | TGTGCCAGCAGCCCCGGACAGGGGAGCTCCTACGAGCAGTACTTC | CASSPGQGSSYEQYF
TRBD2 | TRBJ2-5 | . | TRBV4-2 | TGTGCCAGCAGCCAAGATAAAGCGGGAGGGGAGGAGACCCAGTACTTC | CASSQDKAGGEETQYF
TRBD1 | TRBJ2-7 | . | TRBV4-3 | TGCGCCAGCAGCCAGGGGGACAGGGGCCCAGACTACGAGCAGTACTTC | CASSQGDRGPDYEQYF
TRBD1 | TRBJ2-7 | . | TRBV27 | TGTGCCAGCAGTTTGGGGGCCGGCCGGGACAGGGGAGGGCAGTACTTC | CASSLGAGRDRGGQYF
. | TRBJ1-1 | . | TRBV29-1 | TGCAGCGTTGTGGGGCAGGGGCGATTGAACACTGAAGCTTTCTTT | CSVVGQGRLNTEAFF
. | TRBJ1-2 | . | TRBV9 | TGTGCCAGCAGCGTAGCAGGGGACGTCCTATGGAGCTACACCTTC | CASSVAGDVLWSYTF
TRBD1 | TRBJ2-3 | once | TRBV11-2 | TGTGCCAGCAGCTCCACAGACAGGGTGCGGTTAGATACGCAGTATTTT | CASSSTDRVRLDTQYF
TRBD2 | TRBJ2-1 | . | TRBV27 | TGTGCCAGCAGTTTCGGGACTAGCGGGGAAAGATTCAATGAGCAGTTCTTC | CASSFGTSGERFNEQFF
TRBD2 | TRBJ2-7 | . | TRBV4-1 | TGCGCCAGCAGCCAAGGTGTGCTAGCGGCCTACGAGCAGTACTTC | CASSQGVLAAYEQYF
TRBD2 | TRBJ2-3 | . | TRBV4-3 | TGCGCCAGCAGCCAAGTTAAAACTAGCGGAAGTAATCCGAGAACAGATACGCAGTATTTT | CASSQVKTSGSNPRTDTQYF
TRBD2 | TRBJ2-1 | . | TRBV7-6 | TGTGCCAGCAGCTTAGGTGGTAAGAGACTAGCGGACAATGAGCAGTTCTTC | CASSLGGKRLADNEQFF
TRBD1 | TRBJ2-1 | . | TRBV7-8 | TGTGCCAGCAGCTTAGCGAGGGGGCTTGAGCAGTTCTTC | CASSLARGLEQFF
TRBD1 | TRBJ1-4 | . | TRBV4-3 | TGCGCCAGCAGCCAAGATCTGGGACAGGGAGCTAATGAAAAACTGTTTTTT | CASSQDLGQGANEKLFF
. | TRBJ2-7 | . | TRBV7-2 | TGTGCCAGCAGCCCGTTGAGACTCCGTCCCGAGCAGTACTTC | CASSPLRLRPEQYF
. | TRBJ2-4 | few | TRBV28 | TGTGCCAGCAGTGACAACAGGGTTGGCAAAAACATTCAGTACTTC | CASSDNRVGKNIQYF
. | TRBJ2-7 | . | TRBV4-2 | TGTGCCAGCAGCCACACCCCCACTAGGGAGTACTTC | CASSHTPTREYF
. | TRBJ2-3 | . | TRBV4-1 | TGCGCCAGCAGCCAATCAGCGCCCACAGATACGCAGTATTTT | CASSQSAPTDTQYF
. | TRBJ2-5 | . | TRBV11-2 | TGTGCCAGCAGCTTTCTGGCCAAGAAAGAGACCCAGTACTTC | CASSFLAKKETQYF
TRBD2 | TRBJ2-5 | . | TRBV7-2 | TGTGCCAGCAGCTCCCGACTAGCGGAGAACCAAGAGACCCAGTACTTC | CASSSRLAENQETQYF
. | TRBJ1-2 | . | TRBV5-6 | TGTGCCAGCAGCGCTTTTGGGGCCCAGGCTAGTTCGGGCTACACCTTC | CASSAFGAQASSGYTF
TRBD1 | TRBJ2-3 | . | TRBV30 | TGTGCCTGGGTTCAGGGGGACGCAGATACGCAGTATTTT | CAWVQGDADTQYF
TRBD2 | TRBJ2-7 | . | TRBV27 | TGTGCCAGCAGTTCCAGGACTAGAAACGAGCAGTACTTC | CASSSRTRNEQYF
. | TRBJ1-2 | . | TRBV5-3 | TGTGCCAGAAGCGATTCCCCGGGACTTCCTAACTATGGCTACACCTTC | CARSDSPGLPNYGYTF
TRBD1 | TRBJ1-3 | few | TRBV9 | TGTGCCAGCAGCGCATCCCGGGACAGGGTAGCAGGAAACACCATATATTTT | CASSASRDRVAGNTIYF
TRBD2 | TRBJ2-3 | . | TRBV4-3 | TGCGCCAGCAGCCAAGATAAGGGGCTAGCGGATTTCATTGAGACAGATACGCAGTATTTT | CASSQDKGLADFIETDTQYF
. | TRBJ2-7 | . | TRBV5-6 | TGTGCCAGCAGCTTGAGGGGATACGAGCAGTACTTC | CASSLRGYEQYF
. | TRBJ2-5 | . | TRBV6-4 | TGTGCCAGCAGTGACTCGTCCGGGGAGACCCAGTACTTC | CASSDSSGETQYF
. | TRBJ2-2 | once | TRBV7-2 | TGTGCCAGCAGCTTAGCGTTGGGGACTTCCAGGGAGCTGTTTTTT | CASSLALGTSRELFF
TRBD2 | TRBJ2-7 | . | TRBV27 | TGTGCCAGCAGTTTGTCGATAGCGGGAGGCCACGGCTGGTCCGAGCAGTACTTC | CASSLSIAGGHGWSEQYF
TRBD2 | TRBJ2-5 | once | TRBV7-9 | TGTGCCAGCAGCTTAGATACAGCGGGAGTGAACCCCCAAGAGACCCAGTACTTC | CASSLDTAGVNPQETQYF